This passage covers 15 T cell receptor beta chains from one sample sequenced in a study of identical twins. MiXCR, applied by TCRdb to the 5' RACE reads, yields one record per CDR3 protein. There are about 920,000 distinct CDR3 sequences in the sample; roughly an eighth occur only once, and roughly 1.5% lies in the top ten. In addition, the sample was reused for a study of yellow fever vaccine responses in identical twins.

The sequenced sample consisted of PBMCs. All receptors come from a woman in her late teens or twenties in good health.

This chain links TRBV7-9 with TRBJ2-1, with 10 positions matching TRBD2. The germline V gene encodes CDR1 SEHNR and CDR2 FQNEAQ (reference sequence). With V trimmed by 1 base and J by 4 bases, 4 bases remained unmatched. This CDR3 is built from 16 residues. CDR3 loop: CASSLEGLAVYNEQFF. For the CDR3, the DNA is TGTGCCAGCAGCTTAGAAGGACTAGCGGTTTACAATGAGCAGTTCTTC.

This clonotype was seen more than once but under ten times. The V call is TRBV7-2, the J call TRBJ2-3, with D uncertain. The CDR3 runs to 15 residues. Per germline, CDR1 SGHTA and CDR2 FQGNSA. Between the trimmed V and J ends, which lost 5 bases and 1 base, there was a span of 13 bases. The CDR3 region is CASSTIGYGTDTQYF. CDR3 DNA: TGTGCCAGCAGCACCATAGGATATGGCACAGATACGCAGTATTTT.

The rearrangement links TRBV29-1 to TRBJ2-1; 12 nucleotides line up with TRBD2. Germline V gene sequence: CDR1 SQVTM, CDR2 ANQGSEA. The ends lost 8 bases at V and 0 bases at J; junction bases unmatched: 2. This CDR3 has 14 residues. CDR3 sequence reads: CSTLAGGSYNEQFF. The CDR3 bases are TGCAGCACACTAGCGGGGGGCTCCTACAATGAGCAGTTCTTC.

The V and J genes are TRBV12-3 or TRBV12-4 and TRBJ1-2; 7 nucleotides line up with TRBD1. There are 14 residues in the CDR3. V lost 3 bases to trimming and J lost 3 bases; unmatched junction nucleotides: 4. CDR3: CASSLGRGYYGYTF. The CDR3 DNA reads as TGTGCCAGCAGTTTGGGCAGGGGGTACTATGGCTACACCTTC.

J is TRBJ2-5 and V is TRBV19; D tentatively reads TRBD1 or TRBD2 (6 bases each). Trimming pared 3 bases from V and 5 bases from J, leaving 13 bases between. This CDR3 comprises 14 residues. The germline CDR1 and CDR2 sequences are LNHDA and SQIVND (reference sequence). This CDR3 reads CASSIGGGRETQYF. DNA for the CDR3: TGTGCCAGTAGTATTGGAGGGGGGCGTGAGACCCAGTACTTC. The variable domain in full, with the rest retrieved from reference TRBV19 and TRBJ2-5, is DGGITQSPKYLFRKEGQNVTLSCEQNLNHDAMYWYRQDPGQGLRLIYYSQIVNDFQKGDIAEGYSVSREKKESFPLTVTSAQKNPTAFYLCASSIGGGRETQYFGPGTRLLVL.

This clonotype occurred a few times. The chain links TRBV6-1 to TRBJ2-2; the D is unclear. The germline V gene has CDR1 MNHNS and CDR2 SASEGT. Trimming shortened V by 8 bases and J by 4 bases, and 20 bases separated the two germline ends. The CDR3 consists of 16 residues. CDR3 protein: CASSLGTPRSTGELFF. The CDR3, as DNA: TGTGCCAGCTCCCTCGGAACACCAAGATCCACCGGGGAGCTGTTTTTT.

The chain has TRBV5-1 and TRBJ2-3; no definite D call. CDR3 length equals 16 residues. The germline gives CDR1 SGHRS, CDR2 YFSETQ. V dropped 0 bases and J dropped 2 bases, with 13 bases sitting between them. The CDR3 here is CASSLGLMINTDTQYF. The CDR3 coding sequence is TGCGCCAGCAGCTTGGGCCTTATGATTAACACAGATACGCAGTATTTT.

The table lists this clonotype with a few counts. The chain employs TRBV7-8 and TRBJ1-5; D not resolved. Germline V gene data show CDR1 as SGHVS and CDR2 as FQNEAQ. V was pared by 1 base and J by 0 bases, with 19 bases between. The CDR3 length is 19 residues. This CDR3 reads CASSLGVSAIPLSNQPQHF. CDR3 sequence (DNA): TGTGCCAGCAGCTTAGGGGTATCCGCGATACCCCTTAGCAATCAGCCCCAGCATTTT.

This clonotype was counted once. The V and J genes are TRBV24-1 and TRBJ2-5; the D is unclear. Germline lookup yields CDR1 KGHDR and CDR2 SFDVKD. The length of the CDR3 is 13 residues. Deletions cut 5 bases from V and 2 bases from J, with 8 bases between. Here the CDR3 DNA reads TGTGCCACCAGTGTTGGGTTACAAGAGACCCAGTACTTC. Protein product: CATSVGLQETQYF.

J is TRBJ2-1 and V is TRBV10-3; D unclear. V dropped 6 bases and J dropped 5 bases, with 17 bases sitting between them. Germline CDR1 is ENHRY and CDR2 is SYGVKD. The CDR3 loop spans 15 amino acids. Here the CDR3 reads CAIRAGLGGDNEQFF. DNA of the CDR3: TGTGCCATCAGGGCTGGGCTGGGCGGCGACAATGAGCAGTTCTTC.

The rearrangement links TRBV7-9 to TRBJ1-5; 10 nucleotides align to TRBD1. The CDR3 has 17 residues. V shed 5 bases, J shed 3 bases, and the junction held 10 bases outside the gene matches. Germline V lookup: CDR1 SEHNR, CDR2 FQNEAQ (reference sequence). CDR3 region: CASSTFPTGGPNQPQHF. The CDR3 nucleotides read TGTGCCAGCAGCACCTTCCCGACAGGGGGCCCCAATCAGCCCCAGCATTTT.

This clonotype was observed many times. This CDR3 is CSVWGQENNYGYTF. In nucleotides, the CDR3 is TGCAGCGTCTGGGGACAGGAAAATAACTATGGCTACACCTTC. The J gene is TRBJ1-2, the V gene TRBV29-1, with 8 bases aligning to TRBD1. Germline V gene sequence: CDR1 SQVTM, CDR2 ANQGSEA. This CDR3 has 14 residues. The junction had 7 bases not matched to a gene; V was cut back by 6 bases and J by 1 base.

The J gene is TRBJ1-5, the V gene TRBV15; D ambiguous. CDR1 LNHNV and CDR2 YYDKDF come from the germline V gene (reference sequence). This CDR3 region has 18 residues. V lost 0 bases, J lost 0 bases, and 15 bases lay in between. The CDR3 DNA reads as TGTGCCACCAGCAGAGATGGAGTCATGGATCATAGCAATCAGCCCCAGCATTTT. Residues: CATSRDGVMDHSNQPQHF.

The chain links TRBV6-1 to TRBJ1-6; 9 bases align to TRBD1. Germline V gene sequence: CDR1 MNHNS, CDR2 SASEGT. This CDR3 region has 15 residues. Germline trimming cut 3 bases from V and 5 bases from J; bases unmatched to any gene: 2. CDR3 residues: CASSEWDRDNSPLHF. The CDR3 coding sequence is TGTGCCAGCAGTGAGTGGGACAGGGATAATTCACCCCTCCACTTT.

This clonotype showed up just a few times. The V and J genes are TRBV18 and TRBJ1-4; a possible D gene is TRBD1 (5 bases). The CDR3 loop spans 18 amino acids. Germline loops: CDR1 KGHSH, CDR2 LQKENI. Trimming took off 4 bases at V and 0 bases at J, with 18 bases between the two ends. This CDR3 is CASSLTGTDPSTNEKLFF. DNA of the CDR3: TGTGCCAGCTCACTCACCGGGACGGACCCTTCAACTAATGAAAAACTGTTTTTT.